Shown below are 5 T cell receptor beta chains from a single sample sequenced in a study of blood T cell repertoires in COVID-19. The data were produced by immunoSEQ multiplex PCR, yet TCRdb's version contains in-frame clones alone and is incomplete. The table lists 330,000 or so clones, roughly 87% of them singletons. Sequencing was done on a sample of peripheral blood. These receptors were obtained from a man younger than 40 with COVID-19, enrolled during active disease.

The chain carries TRBV7-9 and TRBJ2-5; D is unresolved. Germline V lookup: CDR1 SEHNR, CDR2 FQNEAQ (reference sequence). The CDR3 totals 15 residues. V was trimmed by 8 bases and J by 5 bases, leaving 21 bases between them. CDR3 sequence reads: CASSRNLRWLETQYF. As DNA, the CDR3 is TGTGCCAGCTCACGTAACCTTCGATGGCTGGAGACCCAGTACTTC.

The chain has TRBV5-6 and TRBJ2-6; TRBD1 is a possible D gene (5 bases). From germline, CDR1 is SGHDT and CDR2 YYEEEE. V shed 4 bases and J shed 2 bases, with 13 bases lying between them. This CDR3 is built from 16 residues. In DNA form, the CDR3 reads TGTGCCAGCAGCGGGGCTGGGGCTCCTGGGGCCAACGTCCTGACTTTC. Translation gives CASSGAGAPGANVLTF.

This rearrangement joins TRBV19 to TRBJ1-5; D remains unclear. Germline loops: CDR1 LNHDA, CDR2 SQIVND (reference sequence). The germline V and J ends were trimmed by 5 bases and 1 base, with 18 bases remaining between them. This CDR3 has 17 residues. In nucleotides, the CDR3 is TGTGCCAGTAGTCGGCGGCCACAACCCTCCAGCAATCAGCCCCAGCATTTT. This sequence encodes CASSRRPQPSSNQPQHF.

The chain joins TRBV12-3 or TRBV12-4 to TRBJ2-7; D might be TRBD1 (6 bases). V was pared by 5 bases and J by 5 bases, with 10 bases between. This CDR3 is built from 12 residues. CDR3 DNA sequence: TGTGCCAGCAGTGGGGGCCCCCACGAGCAGTACTTC. Translating gives CASSGGPHEQYF.

This clone was seen a handful of times. The V gene is TRBV2, the J gene TRBJ2-4; possible D gene TRBD2, 5 bases. CDR3 length: 12 residues. Germline loops: CDR1 SNHLY, CDR2 FYNNEI. The V and J ends lost 6 bases and 6 bases respectively, with 9 bases between them. CDR3 DNA: TGTGCCAGCAGCGTCAGCGGAAACATTCAGTACTTC. Translated, it gives CASSVSGNIQYF. Complete variable domain (other parts from reference TRBV2 and TRBJ2-4): EPEVTQTPSHQVTQMGQEVILRCVPISNHLYFYWYRQILGQKVEFLVSFYNNEISEKSEIFDDQFSVERPDGSNFTLKIRSTKLEDSAMYFCASSVSGNIQYFGAGTRLSVL.